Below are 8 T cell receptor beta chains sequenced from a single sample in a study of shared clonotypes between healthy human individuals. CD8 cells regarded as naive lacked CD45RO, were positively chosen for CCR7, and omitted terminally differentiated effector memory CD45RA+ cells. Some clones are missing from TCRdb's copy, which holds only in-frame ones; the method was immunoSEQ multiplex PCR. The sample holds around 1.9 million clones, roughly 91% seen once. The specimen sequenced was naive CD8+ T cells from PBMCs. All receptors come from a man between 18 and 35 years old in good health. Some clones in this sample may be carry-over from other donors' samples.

The CDR3 region is CASSTSGLVYEQYF. The CDR3 coding sequence is TGTGCCAGCAGCACCTCGGGACTAGTCTACGAGCAGTACTTC. The chain couples TRBV9 to TRBJ2-7, with TRBD2 identical over 8 bases. This CDR3 comprises 14 residues. CDR1 and CDR2 from the germline V gene are SGDLS and YYNGEE. The V gene end was trimmed by 4 bases and the J gene end by 3 bases; junction bases not matched to a gene: 6.

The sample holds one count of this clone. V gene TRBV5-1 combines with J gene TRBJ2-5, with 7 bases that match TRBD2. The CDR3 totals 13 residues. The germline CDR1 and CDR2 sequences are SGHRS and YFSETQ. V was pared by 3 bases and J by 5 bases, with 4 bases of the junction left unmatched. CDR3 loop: CASSWEGWETQYF. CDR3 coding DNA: TGCGCCAGCAGCTGGGAGGGCTGGGAGACCCAGTACTTC.

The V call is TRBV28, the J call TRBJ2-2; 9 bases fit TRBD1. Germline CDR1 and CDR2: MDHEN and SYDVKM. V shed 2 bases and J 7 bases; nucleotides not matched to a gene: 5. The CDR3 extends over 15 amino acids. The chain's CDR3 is CASSLPGQGGGELFF. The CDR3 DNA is TGTGCCAGCAGTTTACCGGGACAGGGCGGCGGGGAGCTGTTTTTT.

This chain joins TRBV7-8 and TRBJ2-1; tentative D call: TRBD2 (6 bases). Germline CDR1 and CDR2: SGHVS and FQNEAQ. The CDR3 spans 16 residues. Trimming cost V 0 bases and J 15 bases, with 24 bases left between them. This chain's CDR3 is CASSLARGSGSPGWFF. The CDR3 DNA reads TGTGCCAGCAGCTTAGCGAGAGGTAGCGGCAGTCCGGGCTGGTTCTTC.

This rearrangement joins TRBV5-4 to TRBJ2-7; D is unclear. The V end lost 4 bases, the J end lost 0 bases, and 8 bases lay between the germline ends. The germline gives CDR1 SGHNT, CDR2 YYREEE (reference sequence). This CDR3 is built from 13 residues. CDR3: CASSPAPSYEQYF. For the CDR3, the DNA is TGTGCCAGCAGCCCCGCCCCCTCCTACGAGCAGTACTTC.

The CDR3 DNA is TGTGCCAGCAGAGTGGGTAGCGGGAGTTACAATGAGCAGTTCTTC. Translating gives CASRVGSGSYNEQFF. This chain links TRBV27 with TRBJ2-1, with TRBD2 matching 9 bases. The length of the CDR3 is 15 residues. The germline CDR1 and CDR2 sequences are MNHEY and SMNVEV (reference sequence). V was pared by 6 bases and J by 4 bases, with 7 bases of the junction left unmatched.

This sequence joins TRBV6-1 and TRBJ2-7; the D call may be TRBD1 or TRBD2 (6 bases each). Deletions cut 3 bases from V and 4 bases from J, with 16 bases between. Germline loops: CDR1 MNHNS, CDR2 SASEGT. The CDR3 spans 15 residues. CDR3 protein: CASSEFGGLRYEQYF. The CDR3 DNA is TGTGCCAGCAGTGAGTTCGGGGGCCTGAGGTACGAGCAGTACTTC.

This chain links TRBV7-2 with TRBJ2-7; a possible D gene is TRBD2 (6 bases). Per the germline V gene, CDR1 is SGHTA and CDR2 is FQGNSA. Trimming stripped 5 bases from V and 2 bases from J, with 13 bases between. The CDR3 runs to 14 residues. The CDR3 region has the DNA TGTGCCAGCAGCGCTCGGGGACTGACCTACGAGCAGTACTTC. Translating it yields CASSARGLTYEQYF.